This T cell receptor (beta chain) was captured by sequencing in a study of low-dose radiotherapy and immunotherapy resistance in tumors. Overall study context: Cohort 1 was treated with 0.5 Gy per fraction at 2-week intervals, amounting to 6.5 Gy overall. Patients were on oral aspirin 300 mg taken daily for four cycles from cycle 1 day 1.

Trimming took 1 base from V and 3 from J, leaving 16 bases between them. The CDR3 is made up of 16 amino acids. Germline V gene data show CDR1 as SGHTA and CDR2 as FQGNSA. Indicated time point: after trial treatment. As for treatment: LDRT plus nivolumab, ipilimumab, low-dose cyclophosphamide and aspirin (RACIN trial). Nivolumab, ipilimumab, aspirin, low-dose cyclophosphamide and low-dose radiotherapy were given to donors. The presence of advanced solid tumors lacking tumor-infiltrating lymphocytes characterized eligible patients. First-strand cDNA relied on TRAV- and TRBV-specific primers spanning alpha and beta chains. TCR amplification involved about 20 PCR cycles with a constant-region primer and V-primer adapter. One entry per CDR3 protein results from TCRdb running MiXCR on the reads. This sample has fewer than 50,000 distinct CDR3 sequences, with 20% to 30% found just once. At least ten counts were recorded for this clonotype.

This sample comprised PBMCs, obtained after low-dose radiotherapy plus immunotherapy. The origin of this receptor is a male donor with prostate cancer. This chain joins TRBV7-2 and TRBJ2-7, with D perhaps matching TRBD2 (6 bases). The CDR3 sequence is CASSLDPDYAIYEQYF. For the CDR3, the DNA is TGTGCCAGCAGCTTAGATCCGGACTATGCTATCTACGAGCAGTACTTC.